Listed below are T cell receptor beta chains from one sample, sequenced in a study of cytomegalovirus exposure and HLA in healthy donors. Sequencing used immunoSEQ multiplex PCR; TCRdb keeps in-frame clones, though not all of them. The table shows over 110,000 clones, with approximately 80% occurring only once. The sample comprised PBMCs. The source of these receptors is a female donor in good health and CMV-seronegative. Both conserved end residues are part of each CDR3. A D gene is named only where the DNA matches it firmly. Clone size is shown for a subset of rows, as once, few, many or a class of expanded clone.

V gene: TRBV7-8
J gene: TRBJ1-1
clone size: NA
D gene: NA
CDR3 DNA: TGTGCCAGCAGCTTAGGTTCAGGGATGAACACTGAAGCTTTCTTT
CDR3 protein: CASSLGSGMNTEAFF

V gene: TRBV27
J gene: TRBJ1-2
clone size: NA
D gene: TRBD1
CDR3 DNA: TGTGCCAGCAGTTTACTGGGACAGGGGCGGACCCATGGCTACACCTTC
CDR3 protein: CASSLLGQGRTHGYTF

V gene: TRBV15
J gene: TRBJ2-7
clone size: once
D gene: TRBD2
CDR3 DNA: TGTGCCACCAGCAGAGGGAGACTAGCGGGAGTCGACGAGCAGTACTTC
CDR3 protein: CATSRGRLAGVDEQYF

V gene: TRBV7-6
J gene: TRBJ2-3
clone size: few
D gene: TRBD2
CDR3 DNA: TGTGCCAGCAGCTTTCAGCGGGGTAGCTGGAGTACGCAGTATTTT
CDR3 protein: CASSFQRGSWSTQYF

V gene: TRBV6-1
J gene: TRBJ1-6
clone size: NA
D gene: TRBD1
CDR3 DNA: TGTGCCAGCAGTGAACGGACAGGAAGGAGTTCACCCCTCCACTTT
CDR3 protein: CASSERTGRSSPLHF

V gene: TRBV5-4
J gene: TRBJ2-5
clone size: NA
D gene: TRBD2
CDR3 DNA: TGTGCCAGCAGCCCAGCAGGACCAGGGAGCGGGGCCCAGTACTTC
CDR3 protein: CASSPAGPGSGAQYF

V gene: TRBV5-1
J gene: TRBJ1-2
clone size: once
D gene: NA
CDR3 DNA: TGCGCCAGCAGCCCAACGGAGACAGACCGCTATGGCTACACCTTC
CDR3 protein: CASSPTETDRYGYTF

V gene: TRBV7-2
J gene: TRBJ2-1
clone size: NA
D gene: TRBD2
CDR3 DNA: TGTGCCAGCAGCTTAGCGGCTAGCGGGGGGGCCCATGAGCAGTTCTTC
CDR3 protein: CASSLAASGGAHEQFF

V gene: TRBV7-3
J gene: TRBJ1-5
clone size: NA
D gene: NA
CDR3 DNA: TGTGCCAGCAGCATTTCTCACCTACCACGTAGCAATCAGCCCCAGCATTTT
CDR3 protein: CASSISHLPRSNQPQHF

V gene: TRBV7-2
J gene: TRBJ2-3
clone size: NA
D gene: NA
CDR3 DNA: TGTGCCAGCAGCCAAATTGGGGGGACAGATACGCAGTATTTT
CDR3 protein: CASSQIGGTDTQYF

V gene: TRBV7-9
J gene: TRBJ2-7
clone size: NA
D gene: TRBD2
CDR3 DNA: TGTGCCAGCAGCTCTAGCGGGGGGGCCTACGAGCAGTACTTC
CDR3 protein: CASSSSGGAYEQYF

V gene: TRBV6-6
J gene: TRBJ1-2
clone size: NA
D gene: NA
CDR3 DNA: TGTGCCAGCAGTTTTATCTATGGCTACACCTTC
CDR3 protein: CASSFIYGYTF

V gene: TRBV5-1
J gene: TRBJ2-7
clone size: NA
D gene: TRBD1
CDR3 DNA: TGCGCCAGCAGCTTGCCCTCCGGGACAGGCATAGGTCTGGACGAGCAGTACTTC
CDR3 protein: CASSLPSGTGIGLDEQYF